The 23 T cell receptor beta chains reported below all come from one sample, sequenced in a study of identical twins. MiXCR was run by TCRdb on the 5' RACE reads, yielding one entry per CDR3 protein. The table has 600,000 to 800,000 distinct CDR3 sequences, around 21% seen once. These same records also appear under a second study, on T cells expressing NK-cell markers.

Material: PBMCs. Receptors originate from a woman between 18 and 29 years old in good health.

The rearrangement joins TRBV12-3 or TRBV12-4 to TRBJ2-3, with 11 bases aligning to TRBD2. V was clipped by 5 bases and J by 1 base; unmatched bases: 5. This CDR3 has 16 residues. CDR3 residues: CASSPSGRSRTDTQYF. The DNA of the CDR3 is TGTGCCAGCAGTCCTAGCGGGAGGTCACGCACAGATACGCAGTATTTT.

This clonotype was observed a handful of times. The V gene is TRBV20-1, the J gene TRBJ1-5; 8 bases line up with TRBD1. There are 12 residues in the CDR3. Germline trimming cut 3 bases from V and 5 bases from J; bases unmatched to any gene: 0. CDR1 is DFQATT and CDR2 is SNEGSKA in the germline V gene (reference sequence). CDR3: CSARTGDQPQHF. The CDR3 nucleotides are TGCAGTGCTAGGACAGGGGATCAGCCCCAGCATTTT.

This clonotype was counted a few times. The CDR3 is CASSEGLEPSYEQYF. The CDR3 bases are TGTGCCAGCAGTGAGGGACTAGAGCCGTCCTACGAGCAGTACTTC. This sequence joins TRBV6-1 and TRBJ2-7, with TRBD2 matching 8 bases. The CDR3 is 15 amino acids. In germline, CDR1 is MNHNS, CDR2 SASEGT. The junction had 5 bases not matched to a gene; V was cut back by 3 bases and J by 1 base.

The V and J genes are TRBV7-9 and TRBJ2-1; 7 positions agree with TRBD1. Germline V CDR1 and CDR2: SEHNR, FQNEAQ (reference sequence). With 7 bases clipped from V and 1 base from J, the junction kept 7 bases outside the gene matches. The length of the CDR3 is 15 residues. The CDR3 loop reads CASNSGTVSYNEQFF. CDR3 nucleotides: TGTGCCAGCAACTCCGGGACAGTATCCTACAATGAGCAGTTCTTC.

V is TRBV24-1 and J is TRBJ1-2, with D perhaps TRBD1 (6 bases). The CDR3 sequence is 13 residues long. The germline V gene encodes CDR1 KGHDR and CDR2 SFDVKD. V lost 3 bases and J lost 8, with 12 bases in between. The CDR3 coding sequence is TGTGCCACCAGTGATCAACGGGGGGGCGGCTACACCTTC. As protein: CATSDQRGGGYTF.

This clonotype was seen a handful of times. V gene TRBV6-5 combines with J gene TRBJ2-7, with D tentatively TRBD2 (5 bases). The CDR3 length is 13 residues. Germline V gene sequence: CDR1 MNHEY, CDR2 SVGAGI. Deletions cut 4 bases from V and 7 bases from J, with 14 bases between. DNA of the CDR3: TGTGCCAGCAGTTCCCCAGGAGGAAGGGAGCAGTACTTC. It yields the protein CASSSPGGREQYF.

This chain connects TRBV5-1 to TRBJ2-7; 8 bases agree with TRBD2. The CDR3 has 17 residues. Germline V lookup: CDR1 SGHRS, CDR2 YFSETQ. Trimming cost V 4 bases and J 3 bases; bases outside gene matches: 15. The CDR3 nucleotides read TGCGCCAGCAGCCTTGAGCGGGGGACTAGGGGACGCTACGAGCAGTACTTC. Translating it yields CASSLERGTRGRYEQYF.

This clonotype was observed at least ten times. V gene TRBV20-1 combines with J gene TRBJ2-7, with 11 bases fitting TRBD2. This CDR3 comprises 13 residues. Trimming at V came to 5 bases and at J to 2 bases, leaving 2 bases not matched to a gene. CDR1 DFQATT and CDR2 SNEGSKA come from the germline V gene (reference sequence). The CDR3 DNA is TGCAGTGCTTTACTAGCGGGAGCCTACGAGCAGTACTTC. This encodes CSALLAGAYEQYF.

This clonotype was found a few times. One junction end disagrees with the germline gene, perhaps due to a read error. The chain recombines TRBV12-3 or TRBV12-4 with TRBJ2-7; D not resolved. The CDR3 consists of 14 residues. The CDR3 region is CASSLGPSSHEQYF. CDR3 nucleotide sequence: TGTGCCAGCAGTTTAGGGCCGAGCTCCCACGAGCAGTACTTC.

This clonotype turned up a few times. The chain is built from TRBV6-4 and TRBJ2-4; perhaps TRBD1 as D (6 bases). The CDR3 is 16 residues long. CDR1 is MRHNA, CDR2 SNTAGT, per germline. V lost 3 bases, J lost 1 base, and 13 bases lay in between. CDR3 amino acids: CASSEKQGRAKNIQYF. For the CDR3, the DNA is TGTGCCAGCAGTGAAAAACAGGGTAGGGCCAAAAACATTCAGTACTTC.

The genes are TRBV12-3 or TRBV12-4 and TRBJ1-2, with no clear D. Trimming cost V 3 bases and J 8 bases, with 7 bases left between them. CDR3 length equals 11 residues. In nucleotides, the CDR3 is TGTGCCAGCAGTTTCTCCGTCGGCTACACCTTC. Translation: CASSFSVGYTF.

V gene TRBV18 combines with J gene TRBJ1-2, with D possibly matching TRBD1 (5 bases). Per the germline V gene, CDR1 is KGHSH and CDR2 is LQKENI. The CDR3 totals 13 residues. Trimming removed 2 bases at V and 11 bases at J, with 15 bases between. CDR3: CASSPEPGMRYTF. As DNA, the CDR3 is TGTGCCAGCTCACCAGAGCCAGGGATGAGATACACCTTC.

The CDR3 loop reads CSASRTATDTQYF. CDR3 bases: TGCAGTGCTAGCCGGACAGCCACAGATACGCAGTATTTT. The gene calls are TRBV20-1 and TRBJ2-3; the D gene is possibly TRBD1 (6 bases). Per the germline V gene, CDR1 is DFQATT and CDR2 is SNEGSKA (reference sequence). CDR3 size: 13 residues. V lost 3 bases and J 2 bases, leaving 9 bases between the germline ends.

This clonotype has just a few counts. The genes are TRBV4-2 and TRBJ2-3, with 9 bases aligning to TRBD2. After removal of 0 bases from V and 2 bases from J, the junction contained 12 bases not matched to a gene. The CDR3 has 19 residues. The germline CDR1 and CDR2 sequences are LGHNA and YNFKEQ. The CDR3 spells CASSQDNSGAGGFTDTQYF. CDR3 DNA: TGTGCCAGCAGCCAAGATAACAGCGGAGCGGGGGGATTCACAGATACGCAGTATTTT.

This clonotype was recorded a few times. The chain combines TRBV10-3 with TRBJ1-1; the match to TRBD1 covers 9 bases. Germline V gene sequence: CDR1 ENHRY, CDR2 SYGVKD. Trimming removed 8 bases from V and 6 bases from J; junction bases left unmatched: 1. CDR3 length equals 11 residues. The CDR3 nucleotides are TGTGCCATCCGGACAGGGGCTGAAGCTTTCTTT. Protein: CAIRTGAEAFF.

In this sample, this clonotype turned up a few times. This rearrangement joins TRBV7-2 to TRBJ1-2; 8 bases are a match to TRBD1. The CDR3 sequence is 17 residues long. Germline-derived CDR1 and CDR2 are SGHTA and FQGNSA. Unmatched junction bases numbered 10, after V lost 1 base and J lost 3 bases. CDR3 nucleotides: TGTGCCAGCAGCTTAGGGTTCGGGCAGGGGGCGGACTATGGCTACACCTTC. Translating it yields CASSLGFGQGADYGYTF.

The CDR3 DNA is TGCAGCGTTGATTCTGGGACAGGGGGCGAGTATGGCTACACCTTC. Encoded protein: CSVDSGTGGEYGYTF. The chain couples TRBV29-1 to TRBJ1-2; 12 bases align to TRBD1. V gave up 3 bases and J gave up 5 bases; unmatched junction bases: 7. There are 15 residues in the CDR3. CDR1 is SQVTM and CDR2 is ANQGSEA in the germline V gene.

In this sample, this clonotype turned up a few times. The chain employs TRBV6-1 and TRBJ2-7; 7 nucleotides agree with TRBD1. The CDR3 totals 15 residues. J lost 5 bases, V lost 7 bases, and 14 bases had no gene match. The germline gives CDR1 MNHNS, CDR2 SASEGT. In DNA, the CDR3 is TGTGCCAGCACCCCCCTGACAGGGACCACCAACGAGCAGTACTTC. Translation: CASTPLTGTTNEQYF.

The V and J genes are TRBV20-1 and TRBJ2-5; TRBD2 is a possible D gene (6 bases). The CDR3 covers 17 residues. Germline V gives CDR1 DFQATT, CDR2 SNEGSKA (reference sequence). Trimming removed 0 bases from V and 4 bases from J, with 21 bases in between. DNA of the CDR3: TGCAGTGCTAGAGATCTCTCGTGGGCAGGAGGGACAGAGACCCAGTACTTC. Its protein product is CSARDLSWAGGTETQYF.

The rearrangement uses TRBV20-1 and TRBJ2-5; D call uncertain. V was pared by 0 bases and J by 5 bases, with 16 bases between. The CDR3 length is 15 residues. The V gene's germline CDR1 is DFQATT and CDR2 SNEGSKA (reference sequence). The CDR3 DNA reads TGCAGTGCTAGAGATAGAATCGGAGTCCTGGAGACCCAGTACTTC. Its translation: CSARDRIGVLETQYF.

The chain has TRBV7-2 and TRBJ1-1, with a weak D call TRBD1 (6 bases). CDR1 and CDR2 from the germline V gene are SGHTA and FQGNSA. CDR3 length: 14 amino acids. With 3 bases removed from V and 1 base from J, the gap between germline ends came to 9 bases. CDR3 bases: TGTGCCAGCAGCTTGGGGGCTTCGAACACTGAAGCTTTCTTT. Its translation: CASSLGASNTEAFF.

This chain joins TRBV29-1 and TRBJ2-5; unclear D gene. The CDR3 contains 12 residues. The V end was cut by 7 bases, the J end by 0 bases, with 9 bases between. Germline loops: CDR1 SQVTM, CDR2 ANQGSEA. For the CDR3, the DNA is TGCAGCGCCAGGAGAGACCAAGAGACCCAGTACTTC. Protein: CSARRDQETQYF.

This chain connects TRBV4-1 to TRBJ2-1; TRBD2 might be the D (5 bases). This CDR3 contains 16 residues. Per the germline V gene, CDR1 is MGHRA and CDR2 is YSYEKL. V was pared by 1 base and J by 0 bases, with 10 bases between. CDR3 nucleotides: TGCGCCAGCAGCCAAGTTGGACTTAGCTCCTACAATGAGCAGTTCTTC. This encodes CASSQVGLSSYNEQFF.